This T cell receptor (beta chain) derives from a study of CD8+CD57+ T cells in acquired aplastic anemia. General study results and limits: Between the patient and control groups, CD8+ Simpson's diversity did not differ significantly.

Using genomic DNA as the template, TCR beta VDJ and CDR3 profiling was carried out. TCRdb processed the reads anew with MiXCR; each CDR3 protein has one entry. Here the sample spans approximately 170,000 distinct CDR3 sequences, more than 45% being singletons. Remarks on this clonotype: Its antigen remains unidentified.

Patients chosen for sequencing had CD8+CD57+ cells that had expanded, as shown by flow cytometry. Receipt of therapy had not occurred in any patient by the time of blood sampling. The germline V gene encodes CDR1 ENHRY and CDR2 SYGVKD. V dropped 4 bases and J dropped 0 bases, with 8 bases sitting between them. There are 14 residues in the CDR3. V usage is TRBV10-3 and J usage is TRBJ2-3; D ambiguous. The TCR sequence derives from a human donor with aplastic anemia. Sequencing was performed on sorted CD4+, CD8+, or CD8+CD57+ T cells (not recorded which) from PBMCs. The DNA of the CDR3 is TGTGCCATCAGTGCTTCTTGGAGCACAGATACGCAGTATTTT. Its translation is CAISASWSTDTQYF.